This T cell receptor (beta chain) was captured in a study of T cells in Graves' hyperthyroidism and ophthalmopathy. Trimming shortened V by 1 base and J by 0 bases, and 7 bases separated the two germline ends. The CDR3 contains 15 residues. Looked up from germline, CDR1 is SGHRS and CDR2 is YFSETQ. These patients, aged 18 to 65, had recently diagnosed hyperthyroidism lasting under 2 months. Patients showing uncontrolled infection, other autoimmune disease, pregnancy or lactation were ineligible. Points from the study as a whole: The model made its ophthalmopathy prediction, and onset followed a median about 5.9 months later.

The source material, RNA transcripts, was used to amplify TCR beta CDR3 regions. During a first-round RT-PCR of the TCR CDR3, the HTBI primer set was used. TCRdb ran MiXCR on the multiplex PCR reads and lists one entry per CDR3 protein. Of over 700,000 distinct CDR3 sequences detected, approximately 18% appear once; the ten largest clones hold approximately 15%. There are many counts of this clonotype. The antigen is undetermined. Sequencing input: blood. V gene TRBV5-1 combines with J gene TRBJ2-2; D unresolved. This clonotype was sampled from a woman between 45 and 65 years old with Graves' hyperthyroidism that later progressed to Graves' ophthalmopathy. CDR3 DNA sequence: TGCGCCAGCAGCTTGCTGGGCGCGAACACCGGGGAGCTGTTTTTT. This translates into CASSLLGANTGELFF. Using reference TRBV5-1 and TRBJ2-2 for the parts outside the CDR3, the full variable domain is KAGVTQTPRYLIKTRGQQVTLSCSPISGHRSVSWYQQTPGQGLQFLFEYFSETQRNKGNFPGRFSGRQFSNSRSEMNVSTLELGDSALYLCASSLLGANTGELFFGEGSRLTVL.